The 7 T cell receptor beta chains presented below share a single source sample, sequenced in a study of blood T cell repertoires in COVID-19. This table comes from immunoSEQ multiplex PCR, and its TCRdb copy is limited to in-frame clones, with some not included. The sample has about 130,000 clones, approximately 80% seen once. Sequenced sample: peripheral blood. The receptors stem from a man aged 35 to 55 with active or convalescent COVID-19.

The V call is TRBV12-3 or TRBV12-4, the J call TRBJ1-2, with TRBD1 identical over 9 bases. J was trimmed by 8 bases and V by 5 bases; bases with no gene match: 6. There are 13 residues in the CDR3. CDR3 amino acids: CASSEQGAGGYTF. In DNA form, the CDR3 reads TGTGCCAGCAGTGAACAGGGGGCAGGGGGCTACACCTTC.

This clone appeared a single time. The chain carries TRBV28 and TRBJ1-2, with 9 bases identical to TRBD1. The CDR3 has 15 amino acids. The germline V gene encodes CDR1 MDHEN and CDR2 SYDVKM. V trimming: 6 bases; J trimming: 9 bases; junction bases outside the gene matches: 14. Here the CDR3 DNA reads TGTGCCAGCAGCCCGGGCGGACAGGGGAGGGTAAGCTACACCTTC. Translating it yields CASSPGGQGRVSYTF.

The chain carries TRBV5-4 and TRBJ2-4, with D uncertain. This CDR3 is 16 amino acids long. Germline V gene lookup returns CDR1 SGHNT and CDR2 YYREEE (reference sequence). The V end was cut by 0 bases, the J end by 0 bases, with 10 bases between. Here the CDR3 reads CASSLGGALAKNIQYF. The CDR3, as DNA: TGTGCCAGCAGCTTGGGTGGAGCTCTAGCCAAAAACATTCAGTACTTC.

The chain couples TRBV21-1 to TRBJ2-7; the table's TRBD2 call for D was not verified on the DNA. TRBV21-1 is assigned pseudogene status. The CDR3 totals 18 residues. The chain's CDR3 is CASSKEVTSGRLSYEQYF. The CDR3 DNA follows: TGTGCCAGCAGCAAAGAGGTCACTAGCGGGAGATTAAGCTACGAGCAGTACTTC.

The chain recombines TRBV3-1 (or the pseudogene TRBV3-2) with TRBJ1-1; D gene ambiguous. The V gene lost 2 bases and the J gene lost 6 bases, with 7 bases spanning the gap. The CDR3 is made up of 12 amino acids. Per germline, CDR1 LGHDT and CDR2 YNNKEL (reference sequence). The CDR3 protein is CASSQFGAEAFF. The CDR3 coding sequence is TGTGCCAGCAGCCAATTCGGTGCTGAAGCTTTCTTT.

V usage is TRBV15 and J usage is TRBJ1-5; no clear D. V was trimmed by 0 bases and J by 4 bases, leaving 7 bases between them. Germline values: CDR1 LNHNV, CDR2 YYDKDF (reference sequence). The CDR3 runs 14 residues. Here the CDR3 reads CATSRDRGNQPQHF. CDR3 nucleotide sequence: TGTGCCACCAGCAGAGATCGAGGGAATCAGCCCCAGCATTTT.

The V gene is TRBV9, the J gene TRBJ1-1, with unresolved D. The V end was cut by 2 bases, the J end by 0 bases, with 8 bases between. Germline CDR1 reads SGDLS; CDR2 reads YYNGEE. The CDR3 is made up of 14 amino acids. CDR3 nucleotide sequence: TGTGCCAGCAGCGTGAGGGCGGTGAACACTGAAGCTTTCTTT. Amino acids: CASSVRAVNTEAFF.